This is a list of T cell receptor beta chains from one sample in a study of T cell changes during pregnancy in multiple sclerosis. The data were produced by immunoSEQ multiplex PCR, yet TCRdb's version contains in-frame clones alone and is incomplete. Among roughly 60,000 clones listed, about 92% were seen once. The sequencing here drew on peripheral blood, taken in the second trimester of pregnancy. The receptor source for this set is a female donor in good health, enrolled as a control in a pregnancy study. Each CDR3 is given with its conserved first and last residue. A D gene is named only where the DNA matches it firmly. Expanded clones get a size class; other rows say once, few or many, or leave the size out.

TGTGCCAGCAGCTTAGTCGTGACCGGGGTAGGCGGGTCGAACTATGGCTACACCTTC,CASSLVVTGVGGSNYGYTF,once,TRBJ1-2,NA,TRBV7-9
TGTGCCAGCAGCTTAAGCAGGGGGCACTACGAGCAGTACTTC,CASSLSRGHYEQYF,NA,TRBJ2-7,TRBD1,TRBV7-8
TGTGCCAGCAGTGAACAGGGGGCAACTGCCTACGAGCAGTACTTC,CASSEQGATAYEQYF,NA,TRBJ2-7,TRBD1,TRBV6-1
TGTGCCAGCACAGGATTCTATGGCTACACCTTC,CASTGFYGYTF,NA,TRBJ1-2,NA,TRBV5-8
TGTGCCAGCAGTTTATTGAGTGAGCAGTTCTTC,CASSLLSEQFF,NA,TRBJ2-1,NA,TRBV27
TGTGCCTGGAGTGTAGGACAGGATTATGGCTACACCTTC,CAWSVGQDYGYTF,NA,TRBJ1-2,TRBD1,TRBV30
TGTGCCTGGAGTGGGGGCCCGACACCGGGCGAGCAGTACTTC,CAWSGGPTPGEQYF,NA,TRBJ2-7,NA,TRBV30
TGTGCCAGCAGCCAAGGGGGCGTGACTAGCACAGATACGCAGTATTTT,CASSQGGVTSTDTQYF,NA,TRBJ2-3,TRBD1,TRBV5-4
TGTGCTAGTGTTCGGACAGGTGGGCAGCCCCAGCATTTT,CASVRTGGQPQHF,NA,TRBJ1-5,TRBD1,TRBV12-5
TGTGCCACCAGCACCCGAAGCGGGAGCATAAGCTCCTACGAGCAGTACTTC,CATSTRSGSISSYEQYF,once,TRBJ2-7,TRBD2,TRBV15
TGTGCCAGCAGCCCTAAGGCTAGCGGGAAGGGAAGCACAGATACGCAGTATTTT,CASSPKASGKGSTDTQYF,few,TRBJ2-3,TRBD2,TRBV7-9
TGTGCCCCCAGGACAGGCACCCTGAACACTGAAGCTTTCTTT,CAPRTGTLNTEAFF,few,TRBJ1-1,TRBD1,TRBV14
TGTGCCAGCACCCCCACTAGCGGCTTATACGAGCAGTACTTC,CASTPTSGLYEQYF,NA,TRBJ2-7,TRBD2,TRBV6-6
TGCGCCAGCAGTCGATCAGGGGAAGAGCAGTACTTC,CASSRSGEEQYF,NA,TRBJ2-7,NA,TRBV5-1
TGTGCCAGCAGCAGGGGTCTTGGAAACACCATATATTTT,CASSRGLGNTIYF,NA,TRBJ1-3,NA,TRBV6-6
TGTGCCACCCTATCCGACAGGGACTATGGCTACACCTTC,CATLSDRDYGYTF,NA,TRBJ1-2,TRBD1,TRBV6-5
TGTGCCTGGACTACGGACAGCAATAATTCACCCCTCCACTTT,CAWTTDSNNSPLHF,few,TRBJ1-6,NA,TRBV30
TGTGCTAGCAGCCCACTAACCAGCGGCCCCTACGAGCAGTACTTC,CASSPLTSGPYEQYF,NA,TRBJ2-7,NA,TRBV7-7
TGTGCCAGCAGGTACGGGGGCCACACTGAAGCTTTCTTT,CASRYGGHTEAFF,once,TRBJ1-1,NA,TRBV6-5
TGTGCCAGCAGCTTATTTGCGGGGGGGTCTAGCAATCAGCCCCAGCATTTT,CASSLFAGGSSNQPQHF,once,TRBJ1-5,NA,TRBV7-4
TGTGCCAGTACTTACAGCCAAGAGACCCAGTACTTC,CASTYSQETQYF,once,TRBJ2-5,NA,TRBV19
TGTGCCAGCAGCTTTTACCCCGGGACAGGGTGGGTCGAGCAGTACTTC,CASSFYPGTGWVEQYF,NA,TRBJ2-7,NA,TRBV21-1
TGTGCCAGCAACTATAAAGTAGGGGGCGGACTAGCGGGCTACAATGAGCAGTTCTTC,CASNYKVGGGLAGYNEQFF,NA,TRBJ2-1,TRBD2,TRBV2
TGCGCCAGCAGTCCACTAGCGGGAGCCTCCTACGAGCAGTACTTC,CASSPLAGASYEQYF,NA,TRBJ2-7,TRBD2,TRBV10-2
TGTGCCAGCAGCGTAGCAGGGGGGTTTTTGAACACTGAAGCTTTCTTT,CASSVAGGFLNTEAFF,NA,TRBJ1-1,TRBD1,TRBV9
TGTGCCAGCAGTGAACCAGGGGCCACTGAAGCTTTCTTT,CASSEPGATEAFF,few,TRBJ1-1,NA,TRBV6-1
TGTGCCAGCAGCCCAATAGCAGGAGGCAGCAATCAGCCCCAGCATTTT,CASSPIAGGSNQPQHF,NA,TRBJ1-5,NA,TRBV7-9
TGTGCCAGCAGTACCCCTAAGGGGGCAGAGTACGAGCAGTACTTC,CASSTPKGAEYEQYF,NA,TRBJ2-7,TRBD1,TRBV27
TGCGCCAGCAGCTCCACTAGCGGGGGTTACAATGAGCAGTTCTTC,CASSSTSGGYNEQFF,NA,TRBJ2-1,TRBD2,TRBV5-1
TGTGCCTGGAGTGTCGTCGGGAGTGAGCAGTTCTTC,CAWSVVGSEQFF,NA,TRBJ2-1,NA,TRBV30
TGTGCCAGCAGTCCCGCGGGACGGCCAGAAAAACTGTTTTTT,CASSPAGRPEKLFF,NA,TRBJ1-4,NA,TRBV6-5
TGTGCCAGCAGCCGCCCAATCGAGAAAGAGACCCAGTACTTC,CASSRPIEKETQYF,NA,TRBJ2-5,NA,TRBV5-4
TGTGCCAGCAGCTCCCGGGACAGGGTTGGAGAGACCCAGTACTTC,CASSSRDRVGETQYF,once,TRBJ2-5,TRBD1,TRBV7-2
TGTGCCAGCAGTCCTAGCGGGAGCACAGATACGCAGTATTTT,CASSPSGSTDTQYF,once,TRBJ2-3,TRBD2,TRBV6-4
TGTGCCAGCAGCCAAGAGCTAGCGGGGGTGCGGTATTTT,CASSQELAGVRYF,once,TRBJ2-3,TRBD2,TRBV14
TGTGCCAGTAGCCCAGGGTTCACTGAAGCTTTCTTT,CASSPGFTEAFF,NA,TRBJ1-1,NA,TRBV19
TGTGCCAGCAGTTGGGGAGGGGGTGGGGATGAAGCTTTCTTT,CASSWGGGGDEAFF,once,TRBJ1-1,NA,TRBV27
TGTGCCAGCAGTCCCTGGACTAGCGGGAGTGAAAATGAGCAGTTCTTC,CASSPWTSGSENEQFF,NA,TRBJ2-1,TRBD2,TRBV28
TGTGCCAGCATATCGCCCGAGAGAAAACTGTTTTTT,CASISPERKLFF,NA,TRBJ1-4,NA,TRBV6-1
TGTGCCAGCAGCTTGTTTGAGACTAGCGGAGTTAACACCGGGGAGCTGTTTTTT,CASSLFETSGVNTGELFF,NA,TRBJ2-2,TRBD2,TRBV5-6
TGTGCCTGGAGTGTACAAGGGGACACTGAAGCTTTCTTT,CAWSVQGDTEAFF,NA,TRBJ1-1,NA,TRBV30
TGTGCCAGCAGTCGCAGGGACTCTGGGGCCAACGTCCTGACTTTC,CASSRRDSGANVLTF,NA,TRBJ2-6,NA,TRBV6-5
TGTGCCAGCAGCTTAAAAGCGAGCAGGAACACCGGGGAGCTGTTTTTT,CASSLKASRNTGELFF,NA,TRBJ2-2,NA,TRBV7-2
TGTGCCAGCAGTTTAGCGGGAGGGCCTGGATCCTACGAGCAGTACTTC,CASSLAGGPGSYEQYF,NA,TRBJ2-7,TRBD2,TRBV27
TGTGCCAGCAGCTCTCCGGGACTAGCCGACATTCAGTACTTC,CASSSPGLADIQYF,NA,TRBJ2-4,TRBD2,TRBV7-9
TGTGCCAGCTCAGCCGGGACAGGGGACCGGCGTGAAGCTTTCTTT,CASSAGTGDRREAFF,NA,TRBJ1-1,TRBD1,TRBV18
TGTGCCAGCAGGTCGGGACAGCAAGAGACCCAGTACTTC,CASRSGQQETQYF,NA,TRBJ2-5,TRBD1,TRBV28
TGTGCCAGCGCCTTAGTCTTGAACACTGAAGCTTTCTTT,CASALVLNTEAFF,NA,TRBJ1-1,NA,TRBV6-6
TGTGCAACTAGCACAGATACGCAGTATTTT,CATSTDTQYF,NA,TRBJ2-3,NA,TRBV2
TGCGCCAGCAGCCGACCCGGGACAGGCAATGAGCAGTTCTTC,CASSRPGTGNEQFF,NA,TRBJ2-1,TRBD1,TRBV5-1
TGTGCCAGCAGCCCAAGAGGACAGGGCTGGACCACTGAAGCTTTCTTT,CASSPRGQGWTTEAFF,NA,TRBJ1-1,TRBD1,TRBV7-9
TGTGCCAGCAGCCTGAGTGGGCGGGAGGGCATTAGAGGCACGCAGTATTTT,CASSLSGREGIRGTQYF,NA,TRBJ2-3,TRBD2,TRBV5-5